Sequencing of this T cell receptor (beta chain) was carried out in a study of blood T cell repertoires in COVID-19. V gave up 0 bases and J gave up 2 bases, with 8 bases separating them. The CDR3 totals 14 residues. Germline V lookup: CDR1 MNHEY, CDR2 SMNVEV (reference sequence). Profiled with immunoSEQ multiplex PCR; TCRdb holds only in-frame clones, not every one. The table includes about 160,000 clones, roughly 80% detected once. The specimen was peripheral blood. The clonotype originates from a man in his 70s with acute or convalescent COVID-19. This chain joins TRBV27 and TRBJ2-7, with D unresolved. The CDR3 region has the DNA TGTGCCAGCAGTTTATCAATTATCGCCTACGAGCAGTACTTC. Translating it yields CASSLSIIAYEQYF.